Listed here are 10 T cell receptor beta chains from one sample, sequenced in a study of T-cell reconstitution after alpha-beta-depleted transplantation in children (TCRdb year 2016). Libraries were made using PCR. TCRdb shows the sequencer as Illumina HiSeq 2500. Molecular barcoding was employed in the preparation of TCR libraries, with unique molecular identifiers being used to normalize TCRbeta repertoire quantification. The public reads were reanalyzed by TCRdb: fastp trimming at Q25, MiXCR alignment, in-frame beta chains only. Each CDR3 protein appears once, grouped with its most common genes and DNA. The sample table shows some 520,000 distinct CDR3 sequences, and approximately 32% are seen once. The ten most abundant clones make up roughly 2.5% of the sample. Here the sequenced sample was PBMCs from the stem cell graft donor, taken from the stem cell graft. All receptors derive from a human donor who donated a stem cell graft to a child with aplastic anemia.

The V gene is TRBV6-2 or TRBV6-3, the J gene TRBJ2-1, with D possibly being TRBD1 (6 bases). Trimming took 6 bases from V and 2 from J, leaving 14 bases between them. CDR1 is MNHEY, CDR2 SVGEGT, per germline. This CDR3 region has 15 residues. CDR3 sequence: CASSLTGQTYNEQFF. CDR3 sequence (DNA): TGTGCCAGCAGCTTAACGGGACAAACCTACAATGAGCAGTTCTTC.

V is TRBV18 and J is TRBJ1-1, with 7 bases that match TRBD1. The V gene's germline CDR1 is KGHSH and CDR2 LQKENI. This CDR3 contains 12 residues. Trimming at V came to 3 bases and at J to 8 bases, leaving 3 bases not matched to a gene. This CDR3 reads CASSPGDSEAFF. Written as DNA, the CDR3 is TGTGCCAGCTCACCCGGGGACAGCGAAGCTTTCTTT.

V usage is TRBV7-9 and J usage is TRBJ2-1; tentative D call: TRBD2 (6 bases). This CDR3 contains 12 residues. CDR1 and CDR2 (germline): SEHNR, FQNEAQ (reference sequence). V gave up 8 bases and J gave up 8 bases, with 13 bases separating them. CDR3 amino acids: CASAVGGYEQFF. CDR3 in DNA: TGTGCCAGCGCGGTGGGGGGATATGAGCAGTTCTTC.

This clonotype was counted a few times. This rearrangement joins TRBV5-6 to TRBJ2-4; 13 positions agree with TRBD2. The germline V gene encodes CDR1 SGHDT and CDR2 YYEEEE. The CDR3 loop spans 14 amino acids. The ends lost 4 bases at V and 11 bases at J; junction bases unmatched: 6. Here the CDR3 reads CASSATSGRVFQYF. CDR3 coding DNA: TGTGCCAGCAGCGCAACTAGCGGGAGGGTATTTCAGTACTTC.

CDR3 nucleotides: TGTGCCAGCAGGTCAACAGGGGGTGGGCAGCCCCAGCATTTT. This translates into CASRSTGGGQPQHF. This chain links TRBV12-3 or TRBV12-4 with TRBJ1-5, with 8 bases matching TRBD1. Trimming removed 6 bases from V and 7 bases from J; junction bases left unmatched: 8. The CDR3 extends over 14 amino acids.

This rearrangement joins TRBV30 to TRBJ1-2, with TRBD1 identical over 7 bases. The ends lost 0 bases at V and 4 bases at J; junction bases unmatched: 17. This CDR3 has 18 amino acids. Germline V gene lookup returns CDR1 GTSNPN and CDR2 SVGIG (reference sequence). For the CDR3, the DNA is TGTGCCTGGAGTGTAACCCGCGGACAGGAGAAGGGGGTCTATGGCTACACCTTC. Translation gives CAWSVTRGQEKGVYGYTF.

To note about this clonotype: One junction end disagrees with the germline gene, perhaps due to a read error. The chain is built from TRBV20-1 and TRBJ1-1, with D hard to call. The CDR3 has 11 amino acids. CDR1 and CDR2 from the germline V gene are DFQATT and SNEGSKA (reference sequence). The CDR3 here is CSTSTNTEAFF. Here the CDR3 DNA reads TGCAGTACTAGTACCAACACTGAAGCTTTCTTT.

The chain is built from TRBV5-4 and TRBJ1-1, with 7 bases identical to TRBD1. The CDR3 is 16 amino acids. Germline CDR1 reads SGHNT; CDR2 reads YYREEE (reference sequence). V gave up 0 bases and J gave up 4 bases; unmatched junction bases: 9. The CDR3 DNA is TGTGCCAGCAGCTTGGAGGGGGCGATTTTCGGCACTGAAGCTTTCTTT. This translates into CASSLEGAIFGTEAFF.

The rearrangement uses TRBV28 and TRBJ1-4, with 8 bases identical to TRBD1. Germline CDR1 is MDHEN and CDR2 is SYDVKM. V lost 6 bases, J lost 8 bases, and 5 bases stayed unmatched. The CDR3 is made up of 13 amino acids. The CDR3 is CASSPGGKEKLFF. CDR3 in DNA: TGTGCCAGCAGCCCAGGGGGCAAAGAAAAACTGTTTTTT. Full variable domain (missing parts from reference TRBV28 and TRBJ1-4): DVKVTQSSRYLVKRTGEKVFLECVQDMDHENMFWYRQDPGLGLRLIYFSYDVKMKEKGDIPEGYSVSREKKERFSLILESASTNQTSMYLCASSPGGKEKLFFGSGTQLSVL.

The chain uses TRBV3-1 and TRBJ2-7; 13 positions match TRBD2. The CDR3 runs to 16 residues. Germline assignment: CDR1 LGHDT and CDR2 YNNKEL (reference sequence). V trimming: 3 bases; J trimming: 3 bases; junction bases outside the gene matches: 5. CDR3 sequence (DNA): TGTGCCAGCAGCCAGCACGGGACTAGCGGGATCTACGAGCAGTACTTC. Translated: CASSQHGTSGIYEQYF.